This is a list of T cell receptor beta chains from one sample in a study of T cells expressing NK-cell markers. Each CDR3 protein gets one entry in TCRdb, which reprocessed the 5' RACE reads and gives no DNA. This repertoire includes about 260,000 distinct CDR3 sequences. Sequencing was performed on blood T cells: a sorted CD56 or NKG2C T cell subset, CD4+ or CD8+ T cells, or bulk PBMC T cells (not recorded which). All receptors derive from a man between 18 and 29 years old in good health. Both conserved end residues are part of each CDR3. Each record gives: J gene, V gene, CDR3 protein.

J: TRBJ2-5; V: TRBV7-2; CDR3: CASSPFPRGQETQYF
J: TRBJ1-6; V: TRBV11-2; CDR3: CASGTGYNSPLHF
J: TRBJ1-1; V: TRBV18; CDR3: CASSPVVRGNTEAFF
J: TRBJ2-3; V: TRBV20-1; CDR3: CSARDPELARLGDTQYF
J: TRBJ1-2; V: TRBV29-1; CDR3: CSVVRDRVYGYTF
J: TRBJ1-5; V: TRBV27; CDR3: CASRGRDRGRVVDQPQHF
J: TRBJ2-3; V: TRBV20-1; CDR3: CSALRRADTQYF
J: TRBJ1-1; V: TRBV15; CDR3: CATSRDLAANTEAFF
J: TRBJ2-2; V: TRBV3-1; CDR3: CASRGLPLNTGELFF
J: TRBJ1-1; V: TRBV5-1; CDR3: CASNGQGIGAGTEAFF
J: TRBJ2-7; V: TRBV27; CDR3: CASRPRDRAIYEQYF
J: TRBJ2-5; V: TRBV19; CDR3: CASGRRKETQYF
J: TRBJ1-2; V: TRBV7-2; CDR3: CASSFRALHGYTF
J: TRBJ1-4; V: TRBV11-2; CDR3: CASSSGGGMEKLFF
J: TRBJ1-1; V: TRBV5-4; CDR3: CASRFPGVNTEAFF
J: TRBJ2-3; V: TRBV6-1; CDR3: CATAAGGSTDTQYF
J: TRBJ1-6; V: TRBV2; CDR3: CASSEANPTESPLHF